This T cell receptor beta chain came from a study of CD8+CD57+ T cells in acquired aplastic anemia. Flow cytometry had shown expanded CD8+CD57+ cells in the patients chosen for sequencing. Many counts were recorded for this clonotype. Its antigen is unknown. Germline CDR1 is LNHDA and CDR2 is SQIVND (reference sequence). V was pared by 4 bases and J by 7 bases, with 23 bases between. The CDR3 runs 17 residues. General study points: Patients and controls were found to share over 25 CD8+ CDR3 sequences.

Profiles of TCR beta VDJ and CDR3 were generated from a genomic DNA template. A single record per CDR3 protein comes from TCRdb applying MiXCR to the reads. Of 180,000 or so distinct CDR3 sequences detected, roughly 50% appear once; the ten largest clones hold about 1.7%. The sample comprised sorted CD4+, CD8+, or CD8+CD57+ T cells (not recorded which) from PBMCs. This chain uses TRBV19 with TRBJ2-1, with D possibly being TRBD1 (6 bases). The clonotype originates from a human donor with aplastic anemia. This CDR3 reads CASSTRARGLGLNEQFF. The DNA for the CDR3 is TGTGCCAGTAGTACTAGGGCTAGGGGGTTGGGCTTAAATGAGCAGTTCTTC.